The 24 T cell receptor beta chains listed next were all sequenced from one sample in a study of Graves' ophthalmopathy and Graves' hyperthyroidism. Amplified TCR beta CDR3 regions were obtained using RNA transcripts as template. An opening RT-PCR round employed HTBI primers and preceded a second-round multiplex PCR. Via MiXCR, TCRdb re-called the multiplex PCR reads, giving one row per CDR3 protein. The repertoire holds approximately 150,000 distinct CDR3 sequences, with around 39% as singletons. The sample consisted of peripheral blood. These receptors all come from a man aged 25 to 40 with Graves' ophthalmopathy.

This clonotype appeared many times. This chain uses TRBV7-6 with TRBJ2-7; 7 nucleotides agree with TRBD2. Germline V gives CDR1 SGHVS, CDR2 FNYEAQ. The CDR3 extends over 15 amino acids. Trimming at V came to 4 bases and at J to 4 bases, leaving 10 bases not matched to a gene. CDR3 amino acids: CASSSSPGGGYEQYF. In DNA form, the CDR3 reads TGTGCCAGCAGCTCGAGTCCGGGGGGAGGTTACGAGCAGTACTTC.

DNA of the CDR3: TGTGCCAGCAGCTGGGACAGGGGGACTGAAGCTTTCTTT. This gives the protein CASSWDRGTEAFF. This chain joins TRBV7-3 and TRBJ1-1; 11 bases agree with TRBD1. With V trimmed by 4 bases and J by 5 bases, 0 bases remained unmatched. Germline V gene data show CDR1 as SGHTA and CDR2 as FQGTGA. The CDR3 totals 13 residues.

The V and J genes are TRBV6-1 and TRBJ2-2; TRBD2 matches 11 bases. Germline CDR1 and CDR2: MNHNS and SASEGT. V gave up 6 bases and J gave up 3 bases; unmatched junction bases: 6. This CDR3 is 16 amino acids long. CDR3 loop: CASSHGTSGYTGELFF. The CDR3 DNA sequence: TGTGCCAGCAGCCACGGGACTAGCGGATACACCGGGGAGCTGTTTTTT.

The chain has TRBV11-1 and TRBJ2-2; 15 bases line up with TRBD2. The CDR3 extends over 16 amino acids. Germline V gene sequence: CDR1 SGHAT, CDR2 FQDESV (reference sequence). After removal of 5 bases from V and 7 bases from J, the junction contained 5 bases not matched to a gene. The CDR3 here is CASSGLAGGPSGELFF. In DNA form, the CDR3 reads TGTGCCAGCAGCGGACTAGCGGGAGGGCCTAGCGGGGAGCTGTTTTTT. Full variable domain (outside the CDR3, taken from reference TRBV11-1 and TRBJ2-2): EAEVAQSPRYKITEKSQAVAFWCDPISGHATLYWYRQILGQGPELLVQFQDESVVDDSQLPKDRFSAERLKGVDSTLKIQPAELGDSAMYLCASSGLAGGPSGELFFGEGSRLTVL.

This clonotype was seen repeatedly, ten times or more. The chain links TRBV28 to TRBJ2-7; D might be TRBD2 (7 bases). The CDR3 length is 13 residues. Trimming took 6 bases from V and 7 from J, leaving 16 bases between them. Germline values: CDR1 MDHEN, CDR2 SYDVKM. CDR3: CASSRQAGGEQYF. The CDR3, as DNA: TGTGCCAGCAGCCGACAGGCCGGGGGGGAGCAGTACTTC.

This clonotype was seen at least ten times. The chain joins TRBV12-3 or TRBV12-4 to TRBJ2-7, with 9 bases that match TRBD2. V dropped 5 bases and J dropped 6; count of bases not matched to a gene: 2. CDR3 length: 12 amino acids. The CDR3 spells CASSTSGSEQYF. Written as DNA, the CDR3 is TGTGCCAGCAGTACTAGCGGGTCCGAGCAGTACTTC.

This clonotype was detected ten times or more. V and J are TRBV2 and TRBJ2-6; D call uncertain. Germline V CDR1 and CDR2: SNHLY, FYNNEI. Trimming took 7 bases from V and 0 from J, leaving 7 bases between them. The CDR3 runs to 14 residues. CDR3 DNA: TGTGCCAGCATTCGGTTCTCTGGGGCCAACGTCCTGACTTTC. This sequence encodes CASIRFSGANVLTF. The full variable domain, with the rest looked up from reference TRBV2 and TRBJ2-6, is EPEVTQTPSHQVTQMGQEVILRCVPISNHLYFYWYRQILGQKVEFLVSFYNNEISEKSEIFDDQFSVERPDGSNFTLKIRSTKLEDSAMYFCASIRFSGANVLTFGAGSRLTVL.

The table lists this clonotype with many counts. The chain combines TRBV7-8 with TRBJ2-7, with 9 nucleotides matching TRBD2. V lost 5 bases and J lost 5; bases outside the gene matches: 10. Germline V CDR1 and CDR2: SGHVS, FQNEAQ. CDR3 length: 15 amino acids. The CDR3 DNA reads TGTGCCAGCAGCATCTCTCGGACTAGCGTCCACGAGCAGTACTTC. It specifies CASSISRTSVHEQYF. The full variable domain, in which reference TRBV7-8 and TRBJ2-7 provide the parts outside the CDR3, is GAGVSQSPRYKVAKRGQDVALRCDPISGHVSLFWYQQALGQGPEFLTYFQNEAQLDKSGLPSDRFFAERPEGSVSTLKIQRTQQEDSAVYLCASSISRTSVHEQYFGPGTRLTVT.

The chain employs TRBV6-5 and TRBJ1-2; no clear D gene. This CDR3 is built from 13 residues. V dropped 5 bases and J dropped 4 bases, with 11 bases sitting between them. Germline CDR1 is MNHEY and CDR2 is SVGAGI. The CDR3 loop is CASSTARFYGYTF. CDR3 sequence (DNA): TGTGCCAGCAGTACAGCCCGATTCTATGGCTACACCTTC.

J is TRBJ2-3 and V is TRBV20-1, with D possibly called TRBD1 or TRBD2 (5 bases each). Trimming left V 5 bases short and J 5 bases short, with 11 bases between. Germline-derived CDR1 and CDR2 are DFQATT and SNEGSKA (reference sequence). The CDR3 spans 12 residues. CDR3 region: CSAEGHEDTQYF. CDR3 bases: TGCAGTGCTGAGGGGCACGAAGATACGCAGTATTTT.

J is TRBJ1-2 and V is TRBV19, with TRBD1 matching 8 bases. V lost 3 bases and J lost 7; bases outside the gene matches: 4. The CDR3 spans 13 residues. Germline lookup yields CDR1 LNHDA and CDR2 SQIVND (reference sequence). CDR3 in amino acids: CASSIGRGLGYTF. For the CDR3, the DNA is TGTGCCAGTAGTATCGGCAGGGGGCTTGGCTACACCTTC.

This clonotype showed up many times. CDR3 in amino acids: CASSLGSNPYEQYF. In DNA form, the CDR3 reads TGTGCCAGCAGCTTAGGATCCAACCCGTACGAGCAGTACTTC. The chain links TRBV7-9 to TRBJ2-7; D remains unclear. Trimming removed 1 base from V and 4 bases from J, with 11 bases in between. The germline V gene encodes CDR1 SEHNR and CDR2 FQNEAQ (reference sequence). The CDR3 loop spans 14 amino acids.

This chain joins TRBV7-2 and TRBJ2-7; 8 positions agree with TRBD2. Germline loops: CDR1 SGHTA, CDR2 FQGNSA. The V and J ends lost 5 bases and 0 bases, in that order; junction bases with no gene match: 6. The CDR3 consists of 15 residues. The CDR3 spells CASSRQRGLSYEQYF. CDR3 bases: TGTGCCAGCAGCAGACAGCGGGGGCTCTCCTACGAGCAGTACTTC.

V usage is TRBV4-1 and J usage is TRBJ2-4, with 10 bases that match TRBD2. J gave up 9 bases and V 0 bases, and 11 bases lay outside the gene matches. Germline V CDR1 and CDR2: MGHRA, YSYEKL. CDR3 length equals 17 residues. CDR3 amino acids: CASSQDRTSGMSPIQYF. Written as DNA, the CDR3 is TGCGCCAGCAGCCAAGATAGAACTAGCGGGATGAGTCCCATTCAGTACTTC.

This clonotype was detected ten times or more. This rearrangement joins TRBV6-1 to TRBJ2-2; 8 nucleotides align to TRBD2. Per germline, CDR1 MNHNS and CDR2 SASEGT. V lost 7 bases and J lost 6; bases outside the gene matches: 7. This CDR3 region has 14 residues. CDR3 amino acids: CASTRLATPGELFF. CDR3 in DNA: TGTGCCAGCACCCGACTAGCGACACCCGGGGAGCTGTTTTTT.

The genes are TRBV12-3 or TRBV12-4 and TRBJ2-7; D tentatively reads TRBD1 or TRBD2 (5 bases each). This CDR3 is built from 12 residues. Trimming pared 5 bases from V and 6 bases from J, leaving 11 bases between. The CDR3 region has the DNA TGTGCCAGCAGTCTGGGGGAATCCGAGCAGTACTTC. Translation gives CASSLGESEQYF.

The sample holds many counts of this clonotype. This chain joins TRBV28 and TRBJ1-5; TRBD1 is a possible D gene (6 bases). CDR1 is MDHEN and CDR2 is SYDVKM in the germline V gene. Trimming took off 3 bases at V and 7 bases at J, with 13 bases between the two ends. This CDR3 has 14 amino acids. The CDR3 sequence is CASSFSTGKQPQHF. The CDR3 DNA is TGTGCCAGCAGTTTCTCAACAGGGAAGCAGCCCCAGCATTTT.

Many counts were recorded for this clonotype. This chain joins TRBV28 and TRBJ1-1, with 10 bases identical to TRBD1. Germline assignment: CDR1 MDHEN and CDR2 SYDVKM. CDR3 length: 15 residues. The V gene end was trimmed by 4 bases and the J gene end by 10 bases; junction bases not matched to a gene: 12. The CDR3 region has the DNA TGTGCCAGCAGTTCCCTCCGCGACAGGGGGCAACGAGCTTTCTTT. As protein: CASSSLRDRGQRAFF.

This clonotype has a count of ten or more. One end of the junction is discordant with germline, which a read error may explain. V gene TRBV18 combines with J gene TRBJ2-7, with a possible D match to TRBD1 (5 bases). This CDR3 spans 14 amino acids. The germline gives CDR1 KGHSH, CDR2 LQKENI. In DNA form, the CDR3 reads TGTGCCAGCTCCCCACAACCTAGGGGTCTCGAGCAGTACTTC. Translating it yields CASSPQPRGLEQYF.

This clonotype was detected ten times or more. Here the CDR3 reads CASSQEAGNSNQPQHF. Here the CDR3 DNA reads TGTGCCAGCAGCCAAGAAGCGGGGAATAGCAATCAGCCCCAGCATTTT. The V gene is TRBV4-2, the J gene TRBJ1-5, with unresolved D. Trimming cost V 0 bases and J 0 bases, with 9 bases left between them. Germline values: CDR1 LGHNA, CDR2 YNFKEQ. The CDR3 sequence is 16 residues long.

The chain carries TRBV6-1 and TRBJ1-1; D perhaps matches TRBD1 (5 bases). Germline CDR1 reads MNHNS; CDR2 reads SASEGT. V lost 0 bases and J lost 5, with 16 bases in between. This CDR3 region has 16 residues. CDR3 protein: CASSEADSGWGTEAFF. The CDR3 DNA follows: TGTGCCAGCAGTGAAGCCGACAGCGGTTGGGGTACTGAAGCTTTCTTT.

This chain uses TRBV6-1 with TRBJ2-7, with 8 bases aligning to TRBD2. Germline V gene data show CDR1 as MNHNS and CDR2 as SASEGT. Losses at the gene ends were 8 bases for V and 1 base for J; bases not matched to a gene: 4. The CDR3 has 13 residues. DNA of the CDR3: TGTGCCAGCGGACTAGCTGTGTCCTACGAGCAGTACTTC. Translating gives CASGLAVSYEQYF.

This clonotype was detected many times. This rearrangement joins TRBV10-3 to TRBJ2-5, with 7 bases identical to TRBD1. CDR3 size: 13 residues. Unmatched junction bases numbered 3, after V lost 3 bases and J lost 5 bases. Germline CDR1 reads ENHRY; CDR2 reads SYGVKD. CDR3 protein: CAISEGGRETQYF. The CDR3 nucleotides are TGTGCCATCAGTGAAGGGGGCAGGGAGACCCAGTACTTC.

This clonotype has ten or more counts. The chain carries TRBV6-2 or TRBV6-3 and TRBJ2-6; TRBD2 matches at 7 bases. The CDR3 totals 18 residues. With 0 bases clipped from V and 0 bases from J, the junction kept 5 bases outside the gene matches. Germline V gene data show CDR1 as MNHEY and CDR2 as SVGEGT. CDR3 region: CASSYSSRGGSGANVLTF. CDR3 sequence (DNA): TGTGCCAGCAGTTACTCGAGCCGCGGGGGCTCTGGGGCCAACGTCCTGACTTTC.